This TCR beta chain was captured in a study of cytomegalovirus exposure and HLA in healthy donors. Study at large: Of all 370 or so donors who were genotyped, roughly 81% belonged to the Caucasian-associated ancestry cluster. Overall study results and limits: A prior analysis recorded that most TCR beta V segments were productive about 87% or about 30% of the time. According to a later analysis, most TCR beta chains associated with CMV appeared HLA-restricted. Associated with cytomegalovirus, according to the listing, were 170 or so TCR beta chains.

Trimming stripped 5 bases from V and 2 bases from J, with 12 bases between. The germline gives CDR1 LNHDA, CDR2 SQIVND (reference sequence). The CDR3 covers 15 residues. On this clone: Its target is not known.

The PCR had 60 Vbeta and 13 Jbeta primers. Using immunoSEQ multiplex PCR, the repertoire was profiled, and TCRdb retains in-frame clones only, with some absent. The sample has some 96,000 clones. The sample comprised PBMCs. This rearrangement joins TRBV19 to TRBJ2-2; D not resolved. This clonotype was obtained from a woman aged 30 to 39 in good health and CMV-seronegative. The CDR3 nucleotides read TGTGCCAGTAGTCAACACCCTTATAACACCGGGGAGCTGTTTTTT. It translates to CASSQHPYNTGELFF.